The T cell receptor beta chain under discussion was sequenced for a study of blood T cell repertoires in COVID-19. Data came from immunoSEQ multiplex PCR; TCRdb stores just in-frame clones and leaves some out. The data show 120,000 or so clones, around 82% seen once. This sequence originates from a man older than 75 with active or convalescent COVID-19. Sequenced material: peripheral blood.

DNA of the CDR3: TGCGCCAGCAGCTTGGATACGGGTCTCTATGGCTACACCTTC. Its translation: CASSLDTGLYGYTF. The chain links TRBV5-1 to TRBJ1-2; D unresolved. The ends were cut back, 0 bases at V and 4 bases at J, with 10 bases in the middle. CDR1 and CDR2 from the germline V gene are SGHRS and YFSETQ. This CDR3 is 14 amino acids long.